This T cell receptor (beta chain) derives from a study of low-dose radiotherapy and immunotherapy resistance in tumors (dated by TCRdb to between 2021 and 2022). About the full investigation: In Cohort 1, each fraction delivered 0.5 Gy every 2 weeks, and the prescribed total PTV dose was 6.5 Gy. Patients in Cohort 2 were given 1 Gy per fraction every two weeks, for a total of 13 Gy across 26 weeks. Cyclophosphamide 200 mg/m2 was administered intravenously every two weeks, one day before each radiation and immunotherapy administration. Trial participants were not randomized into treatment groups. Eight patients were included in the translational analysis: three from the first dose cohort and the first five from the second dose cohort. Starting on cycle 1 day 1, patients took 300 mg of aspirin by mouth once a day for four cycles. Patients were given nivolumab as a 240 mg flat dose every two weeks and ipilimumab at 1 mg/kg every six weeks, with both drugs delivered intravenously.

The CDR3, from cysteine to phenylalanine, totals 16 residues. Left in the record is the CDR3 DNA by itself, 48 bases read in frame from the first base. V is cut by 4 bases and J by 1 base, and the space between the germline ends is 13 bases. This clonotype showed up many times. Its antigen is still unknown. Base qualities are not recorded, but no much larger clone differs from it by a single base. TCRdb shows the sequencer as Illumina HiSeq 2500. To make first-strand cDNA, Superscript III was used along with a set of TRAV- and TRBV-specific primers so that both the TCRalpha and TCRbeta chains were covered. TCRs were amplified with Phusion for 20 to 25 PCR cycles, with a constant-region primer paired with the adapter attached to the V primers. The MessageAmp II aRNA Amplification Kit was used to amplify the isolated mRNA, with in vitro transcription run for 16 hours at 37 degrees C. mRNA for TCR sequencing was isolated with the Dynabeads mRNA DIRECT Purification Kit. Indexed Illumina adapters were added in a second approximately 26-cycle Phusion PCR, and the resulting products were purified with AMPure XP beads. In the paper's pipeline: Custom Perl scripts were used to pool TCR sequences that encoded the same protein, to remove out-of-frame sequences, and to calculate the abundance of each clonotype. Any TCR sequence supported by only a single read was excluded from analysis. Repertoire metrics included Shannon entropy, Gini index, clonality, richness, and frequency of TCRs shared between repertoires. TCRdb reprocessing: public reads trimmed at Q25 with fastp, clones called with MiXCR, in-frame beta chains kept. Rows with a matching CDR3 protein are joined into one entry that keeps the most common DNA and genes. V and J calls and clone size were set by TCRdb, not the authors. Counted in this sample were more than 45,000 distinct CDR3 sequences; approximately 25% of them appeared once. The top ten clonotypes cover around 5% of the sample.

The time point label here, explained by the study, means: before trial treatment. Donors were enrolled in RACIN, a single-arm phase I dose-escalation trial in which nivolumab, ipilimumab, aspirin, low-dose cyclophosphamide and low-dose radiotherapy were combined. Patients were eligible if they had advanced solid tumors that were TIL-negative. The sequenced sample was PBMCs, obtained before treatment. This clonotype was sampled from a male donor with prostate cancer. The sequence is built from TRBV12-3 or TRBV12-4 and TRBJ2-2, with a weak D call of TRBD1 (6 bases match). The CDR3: CASSSLGTKNTGELFF. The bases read TGTGCCAGCAGTTCGCTGGGGACAAAGAACACCGGGGAGCTGTTTTTT.